This T cell receptor (beta chain) was sequenced during a study of cytotoxic CD8 clonotypes in ibrutinib-treated CLL. TCRdb's copy holds only in-frame clones and misses some; the assay was immunoSEQ multiplex PCR. The sample holds some 300,000 clones, just under 80% seen once. This TCR was sampled from a human donor with chronic lymphocytic leukemia. The sequences come from PBMCs, collected before ibrutinib treatment.

This chain's CDR3 is CATSRVAGANYGYTF. The CDR3 DNA reads TGTGCCACCAGCAGAGTAGCGGGGGCCAACTATGGCTACACCTTC. This chain connects TRBV15 to TRBJ1-2; a weak D match, TRBD1 (6 bases). From germline, CDR1 is LNHNV and CDR2 YYDKDF (reference sequence). The V end was cut by 1 base, the J end by 2 bases, with 11 bases between. This CDR3 is 15 amino acids long.